This T cell receptor beta chain was captured by sequencing in a study of T cells in localized non-small cell lung cancer. The study's findings and limits: Heterogeneity remains possible, as sequencing covered one tumor region only. Those with higher blood T cell density had longer overall survival. When the top 100 tumor clones were examined, a median around 61 of them also appeared in the adjacent lung, which was paired and uninvolved. Tumor trailed uninvolved adjacent lung in T cell clonality, which peaked there.

This clone was detected once. As yet, its antigen is unknown. Here immunoSEQ multiplex PCR was the method, and the copy in TCRdb shows in-frame clones only, minus some. The sample has some 22,000 clones; about four fifths are singletons. This clonotype was obtained from a man aged 35 to 69 with stage II lung adenocarcinoma. The sequencing used PBMCs, collected before any cancer treatment.

Here the CDR3 reads CASSRQGASFF. CDR3 DNA: TGTGCCAGCAGCCGCCAGGGGGCTTCTTTCTTT. The chain has TRBV6-5 and TRBJ1-1; TRBD1 agrees at 8 bases. The V gene end was trimmed by 6 bases and the J gene end by 12 bases; junction bases not matched to a gene: 6. Germline V gene data show CDR1 as MNHEY and CDR2 as SVGAGI. The CDR3 length is 11 residues.